Listed below are T cell receptor beta chains from one sample, sequenced in a study of OX40 agonist ivuxolimab in advanced cancers. Using immunoSEQ multiplex PCR, the repertoire was profiled, and TCRdb retains in-frame clones only, with some absent. The table has 67,000 or so clones, 75% to 90% seen once; the top ten hold approximately 3%. Sequenced here: CD4+ or CD8+ T cells sorted from blood, sampled in a trial of the OX40 agonist ivuxolimab. These receptors were obtained from an adult with an advanced solid tumor such as melanoma, head and neck, liver or kidney cancer. Each CDR3 is given with its conserved first and last residue. Each record gives: D gene, J gene, V gene, CDR3 DNA, CDR3 protein. The D gene is left open where the match is weak.

D gene: NA; J gene: TRBJ1-3; V gene: TRBV11-1; CDR3 DNA: TGTGCCAGCAGACCTACTCTCCGGGACATCAACTCTGGAAACACCATATATTTT; CDR3 protein: CASRPTLRDINSGNTIYF
D gene: NA; J gene: TRBJ2-5; V gene: TRBV7-2; CDR3 DNA: TGTGCCAGCAGCTTAGGACTGGGATTGCAAGAGACCCAGTACTTC; CDR3 protein: CASSLGLGLQETQYF
D gene: NA; J gene: TRBJ1-5; V gene: TRBV19; CDR3 DNA: TGTGCCAGTACCCGGACATCCGGGCGAAATCAGCCCCAGCATTTT; CDR3 protein: CASTRTSGRNQPQHF
D gene: NA; J gene: TRBJ1-3; V gene: TRBV9; CDR3 DNA: TGTGCCAGCAGCCCTACCGTCTCTGGAAACACCATATATTTT; CDR3 protein: CASSPTVSGNTIYF
D gene: TRBD1; J gene: TRBJ1-3; V gene: TRBV7-2; CDR3 DNA: TGTGCCAGCAGCACCGGGACAGCTGGAAACACCATATATTTT; CDR3 protein: CASSTGTAGNTIYF
D gene: TRBD1; J gene: TRBJ1-5; V gene: TRBV28; CDR3 DNA: TGTGCCAGCAGCCGAACACGTGGGACAGGGAATCAGCCCCAGCATTTT; CDR3 protein: CASSRTRGTGNQPQHF
D gene: NA; J gene: TRBJ1-1; V gene: TRBV30; CDR3 DNA: TGTGCCTGGACGGGGGCGAGACTAACTGAAGCTTTCTTT; CDR3 protein: CAWTGARLTEAFF
D gene: TRBD1; J gene: TRBJ1-2; V gene: TRBV7-3; CDR3 DNA: TGTGCCAGCAGCTTAGTAAGACAGGGTTGCTACACCTTC; CDR3 protein: CASSLVRQGCYTF
D gene: NA; J gene: TRBJ1-2; V gene: TRBV6-5; CDR3 DNA: TGTGCCAGCCGCTACCTCGGAGGCTACACCTTC; CDR3 protein: CASRYLGGYTF
D gene: NA; J gene: TRBJ1-2; V gene: TRBV6-6; CDR3 DNA: TGTGCCAGCAGTTACTCGCGGCAGGATGGTGGCTACACCTTC; CDR3 protein: CASSYSRQDGGYTF
D gene: TRBD1; J gene: TRBJ1-1; V gene: TRBV18; CDR3 DNA: TGTGCCAGCTCACCGCAGGGGGTGAACACTGAAGCTTTCTTT; CDR3 protein: CASSPQGVNTEAFF
D gene: NA; J gene: TRBJ1-4; V gene: TRBV28; CDR3 DNA: TGTGCCAGCACGAGTTTGAAGTCGTCGCCAACTAATGAAAAACTGTTTTTT; CDR3 protein: CASTSLKSSPTNEKLFF